The clone carrying this TCR beta chain came up a few times. What it binds is not known. The data belong to a study of T-cell reconstitution after alpha-beta-depleted transplantation in children. Unique molecular identifiers were incorporated during preparation of the TCRbeta library. TCRdb ran MiXCR on the PCR reads and lists one entry per CDR3 protein. The sample includes about 76,000 distinct CDR3 sequences, 13% to 15% of them seen just once. Whole-study results and caveats: Diversity and T-cell counts at one year after transplant derived mostly from new T cells.

CDR3 length equals 15 residues. Per the germline V gene, CDR1 is SGHKS and CDR2 is YYEKEE (reference sequence). With 4 bases clipped from V and 2 bases from J, the junction kept 8 bases outside the gene matches. The chain combines TRBV5-5 with TRBJ2-7; 8 bases match TRBD2. The input for sequencing was PBMCs, mostly from graft donor cells, taken 180 days after TCRalphabeta/CD19-depleted stem cell transplant. The TCR originated in a male patient aged 2 to 9 who had a stem cell transplant for acute lymphoblastic leukemia, so the T cells may come from the graft donor. CDR3 in amino acids: CASSVSGGRTYEQYF. CDR3 coding DNA: TGTGCCAGCAGCGTCAGCGGGGGACGTACCTACGAGCAGTACTTC.